This entry is about one T cell receptor (beta chain). Its antigen is as yet unknown. This record comes from a study of Tregs in tolerant kidney transplant recipients. Findings and caveats of the study: The most relevant donor-specific Treg TCRbeta repertoire apparently came from expansion with activated donor B cells. Findings come from small patient numbers and require larger validation. Biological reproducibility was not directly addressed in this study.

Data came from immunoSEQ multiplex PCR; TCRdb stores just in-frame clones and leaves some out. The sample records under 100,000 clones, about 92% being singletons. The CDR3 is 16 residues long. From germline, CDR1 is SEHNR and CDR2 FQNEAQ (reference sequence). Trimming pared 1 base from V and 5 bases from J, leaving 17 bases between. Thawed PBMCs were FACS-sorted into unstimulated CD4+CD25+CD127- regulatory T cells, CD4+CD25- non-regulatory cells, CD4 and CD8 cells. The sequenced sample consisted of CD8+ T cells from blood. The TCR sequence derives from a human donor in good health. The J gene is TRBJ2-5, the V gene TRBV7-9, with D possibly matching TRBD2 (5 bases). CDR3 protein: CASSLVRAAEGETQYF. In DNA form, the CDR3 reads TGTGCCAGCAGCTTAGTTAGGGCAGCAGAGGGTGAGACCCAGTACTTC.